The 32 T cell receptor beta chains reported below all come from one sample, sequenced in a study of T cells in Graves' hyperthyroidism and ophthalmopathy. The investigators amplified TCR beta CDR3 regions from RNA transcripts. HTBI primers were the set used in a first-round RT-PCR of the TCR CDR3. Each CDR3 protein is one row after TCRdb ran MiXCR on the multiplex PCR reads. The data show some 370,000 distinct CDR3 sequences, 15% to 20% seen once. Sequenced input: blood. The receptors were sampled from a woman in her thirties with Graves' hyperthyroidism that later progressed to Graves' ophthalmopathy.

This clonotype appeared a few times. The J gene is TRBJ2-1, the V gene TRBV6-1; TRBD2 matches 9 bases. CDR3 length: 16 amino acids. CDR1 and CDR2 (germline): MNHNS, SASEGT. The trim removed 0 bases at V and 2 bases at J, leaving 2 bases unmatched. The CDR3 DNA follows: TGTGCCAGCAGTGAAGCTAGCGGGGGCGCCTACAATGAGCAGTTCTTC. Encoded protein: CASSEASGGAYNEQFF.

This clonotype was counted many times. The rearrangement links TRBV12-3 or TRBV12-4 to TRBJ2-1, with TRBD1 matching 11 bases. This CDR3 comprises 15 residues. V trimming: 5 bases; J trimming: 4 bases; junction bases outside the gene matches: 4. DNA for the CDR3: TGTGCCAGCAGTCCAGGACAGGGGGCGTACAATGAGCAGTTCTTC. As protein: CASSPGQGAYNEQFF.

This clonotype appeared many times. The rearrangement links TRBV12-3 or TRBV12-4 to TRBJ1-2; no definite D call. The CDR3 runs 13 residues. Trimming took off 5 bases at V and 4 bases at J, with 11 bases between the two ends. In nucleotides, the CDR3 is TGTGCCAGCAGTCTACAGATACTCTATGGCTACACCTTC. Translation gives CASSLQILYGYTF.

In this sample, this clonotype turned up many times. CDR3 bases: TGTGCGGGGCAGGACACCGGGGAGCTGTTTTTT. Protein: CAGQDTGELFF. V and J are TRBV2 and TRBJ2-2, with D perhaps matching TRBD1 (5 bases). The germline CDR1 and CDR2 sequences are SNHLY and FYNNEI. The CDR3 is 11 amino acids.

This clonotype has a count of ten or more. This chain links TRBV2 with TRBJ2-2; D gene uncertain. Trimming took 6 bases from V and 6 from J, leaving 14 bases between them. Germline V gives CDR1 SNHLY, CDR2 FYNNEI. The CDR3 totals 14 residues. In DNA form, the CDR3 reads TGTGCCAGCAGGGGTGGCGAGGCACCCGGGGAGCTGTTTTTT. Its protein is CASRGGEAPGELFF.

Remarks on this clonotype: At one end the junction does not follow the germline gene, possibly because of a read error. The chain has TRBV5-1 and TRBJ1-5; D is unresolved. This CDR3 has 15 amino acids. Germline V CDR1 and CDR2: SGHRS, YFSETQ. CDR3 nucleotide sequence: TGCGCCAGCAGCTTGTACCCCGGCTCCAATCATCCCCAGCATTTT. The encoded protein is CASSLYPGSNHPQHF.

As for this clonotype: This may be a read error, as it is one base from a much larger clone. The chain couples TRBV5-1 to TRBJ2-3; 8 bases match TRBD2. The CDR3 loop spans 17 amino acids. Germline assignment: CDR1 SGHRS and CDR2 YFSETQ. With V trimmed by 3 bases and J by 5 bases, 14 bases remained unmatched. The CDR3: CASSYLGRPAGVDTQYF. In DNA form, the CDR3 reads TGCGCCAGCAGCTACCTCGGTCGGCCAGCGGGAGTAGATACGCAGTATTTT.

The V gene is TRBV3-1, the J gene TRBJ1-1; tentative D call: TRBD1 (6 bases). The CDR3 is made up of 16 amino acids. Between the trimmed V and J ends, which lost 3 bases and 0 bases, there was a span of 14 bases. Germline values: CDR1 LGHDT, CDR2 YNNKEL (reference sequence). The DNA of the CDR3 is TGTGCCAGCAGCCAGGGGACAACTCTTATGAACACTGAAGCTTTCTTT. Amino acids: CASSQGTTLMNTEAFF.

This clonotype was recorded at least ten times. The chain links TRBV7-2 to TRBJ2-1; 9 bases match TRBD2. Germline V lookup: CDR1 SGHTA, CDR2 FQGNSA. The CDR3 runs to 15 residues. Losses at the gene ends were 3 bases for V and 8 bases for J; bases not matched to a gene: 8. The CDR3 coding sequence is TGTGCCAGCAGCTTTGCGGGGGGGATGAGGGATGAGCAGTTCTTC. It is translated as CASSFAGGMRDEQFF.

This sequence joins TRBV6-1 and TRBJ2-1; D is undetermined. V was cut by 3 bases and J by 6 bases, with 9 bases left in between. CDR3 length: 13 residues. The germline CDR1 and CDR2 sequences are MNHNS and SASEGT. The CDR3 nucleotides are TGTGCCAGCAGTGAGCAGTTCGGCAATGAGCAGTTCTTC. Protein product: CASSEQFGNEQFF.

This clonotype was detected a few times. V and J are TRBV6-6 and TRBJ2-1, with a tentative D call TRBD1 (5 bases). The V end was cut by 0 bases, the J end by 0 bases, with 9 bases between. The germline V gene has CDR1 MNHNY and CDR2 SVGAGI (reference sequence). This CDR3 region has 16 residues. The CDR3 nucleotides read TGTGCCAGCAGTTACTCGGCCACAGGCTCCTACAATGAGCAGTTCTTC. It yields the protein CASSYSATGSYNEQFF.

This clonotype has ten or more counts. The CDR3 protein is CASSYNDFYNSPLHF. The DNA for the CDR3 is TGTGCCAGCAGTTACAACGATTTTTATAATTCACCCCTCCACTTT. The genes are TRBV28 and TRBJ1-6; D is unclear. Germline V gene sequence: CDR1 MDHEN, CDR2 SYDVKM. V lost 4 bases and J 4 bases, leaving 11 bases between the germline ends. The CDR3 is 15 amino acids. Full variable domain (remainder filled in from reference TRBV28 and TRBJ1-6): DVKVTQSSRYLVKRTGEKVFLECVQDMDHENMFWYRQDPGLGLRLIYFSYDVKMKEKGDIPEGYSVSREKKERFSLILESASTNQTSMYLCASSYNDFYNSPLHFGNGTRLTVT.

This clonotype occurred a few times. The rearrangement joins TRBV6-5 to TRBJ2-7, with D possibly called TRBD1 or TRBD2 (5 bases each). The germline V and J ends were trimmed by 1 base and 5 bases, with 12 bases remaining between them. Germline loops: CDR1 MNHEY, CDR2 SVGAGI. The CDR3 sequence is 14 residues long. The CDR3 nucleotides are TGTGCCAGCAGTTACTTGAGAGGGGCTCACGAGCAGTACTTC. Translating gives CASSYLRGAHEQYF.

This clonotype was picked up many times. The chain recombines TRBV28 with TRBJ2-2; 7 nucleotides match TRBD1. The CDR3 is 14 amino acids. V shed 6 bases and J 4 bases; nucleotides not matched to a gene: 5. Germline CDR1 reads MDHEN; CDR2 reads SYDVKM. The CDR3 DNA reads as TGTGCCAGCAGGAGGGGACAGAGCACCGGGGAGCTGTTTTTT. This sequence encodes CASRRGQSTGELFF.

This clonotype was counted many times. The V gene is TRBV12-3 or TRBV12-4, the J gene TRBJ2-5, with 10 nucleotides matching TRBD1. The CDR3 spans 15 residues. V shed 7 bases and J 6 bases; nucleotides not matched to a gene: 11. CDR3 nucleotides: TGTGCCAGCACGACGCCAGGACAGGGGGAACAGACCCAGTACTTC. It specifies CASTTPGQGEQTQYF.

This chain links TRBV3-1 with TRBJ2-5; 8 positions agree with TRBD2. Germline V gives CDR1 LGHDT, CDR2 YNNKEL (reference sequence). This CDR3 has 14 amino acids. Trimming at V came to 1 base and at J to 4 bases, leaving 2 bases not matched to a gene. The CDR3 DNA reads as TGTGCCAGCAGCCAAGTCCTAGCGGGAGAGACCCAGTACTTC. It encodes CASSQVLAGETQYF.

Regarding this clonotype: A much larger clone lies a single base off, so this may be a read error. The gene calls are TRBV10-3 and TRBJ1-6; TRBD1 is a possible D gene (6 bases). The CDR3 length is 13 residues. CDR1 and CDR2 (germline): ENHRY, SYGVKD. The V end was cut by 5 bases, the J end by 8 bases, with 10 bases between. The CDR3 DNA reads as TGTGCCATCAGTACCTACAGGGATTCACCCCTCCACTTT. Translation gives CAISTYRDSPLHF.

This clonotype was picked up many times. V usage is TRBV28 and J usage is TRBJ2-1; 7 nucleotides align to TRBD1. The CDR3 has 17 residues. After removal of 2 bases from V and 8 bases from J, the junction contained 15 bases not matched to a gene. Germline CDR1 MDHEN, CDR2 SYDVKM. The CDR3 bases are TGTGCCAGCAGTTTAACCGTCTCAATAACAGGGGTCCATGAGCAGTTCTTC. Translation gives CASSLTVSITGVHEQFF.

At least ten counts were recorded for this clonotype. This rearrangement joins TRBV20-1 to TRBJ2-1, with 9 nucleotides matching TRBD1. Trimming cost V 3 bases and J 8 bases; bases outside gene matches: 11. The CDR3 length is 15 residues. CDR1 DFQATT and CDR2 SNEGSKA come from the germline V gene (reference sequence). This CDR3 reads CSASFSGQGNHEQFF. In nucleotides, the CDR3 is TGCAGTGCTAGTTTCTCTGGACAGGGGAACCATGAGCAGTTCTTC.

Details on this clonotype: Just one base apart from a much larger clone, this may be a read error. In DNA form, the CDR3 reads TGTGCCAGTACTTCCGGGACAGGGGGCAACTATGGCTACACCTTC. Its protein product is CASTSGTGGNYGYTF. This sequence joins TRBV2 and TRBJ1-2; TRBD1 matches at 12 bases. CDR1 SNHLY and CDR2 FYNNEI come from the germline V gene. CDR3 length equals 15 residues. V lost 9 bases to trimming and J lost 2 bases; unmatched junction nucleotides: 7.

This clonotype was seen repeatedly, ten times or more. The chain links TRBV27 to TRBJ1-4; D possibly corresponds to TRBD1 (5 bases). From germline, CDR1 is MNHEY and CDR2 SMNVEV (reference sequence). This CDR3 has 15 residues. The V gene lost 0 bases and the J gene lost 4 bases, with 9 bases spanning the gap. DNA of the CDR3: TGTGCCAGCAGTTTATCCGGGACTCATAATGAAAAACTGTTTTTT. Translation: CASSLSGTHNEKLFF.

The rearrangement joins TRBV13 to TRBJ2-2, with a tentative D call TRBD1 (6 bases). Per the germline V gene, CDR1 is PRHDT and CDR2 is FYEKMQ (reference sequence). Trimming cost V 2 bases and J 2 bases, with 30 bases left between them. This CDR3 comprises 22 residues. The CDR3 here is CASSLRALQLGQFEFNTGELFF. CDR3 bases: TGTGCCAGCAGCTTACGGGCCCTCCAGTTAGGACAGTTTGAATTTAACACCGGGGAGCTGTTTTTT.

This clonotype was found many times. J is TRBJ2-2 and V is TRBV24-1; D ambiguous. The germline gives CDR1 KGHDR, CDR2 SFDVKD. V was cut by 4 bases and J by 3 bases, with 8 bases left in between. There are 14 residues in the CDR3. The CDR3 DNA reads as TGTGCCACCAGTGACGAGCCGGACACCGGGGAGCTGTTTTTT. Translated: CATSDEPDTGELFF.

The table lists this clonotype with many counts. The chain combines TRBV2 with TRBJ2-7; D possibly corresponds to TRBD1 (6 bases). There are 15 residues in the CDR3. The germline V gene encodes CDR1 SNHLY and CDR2 FYNNEI. Deletions cut 5 bases from V and 0 bases from J, with 14 bases between. This chain's CDR3 is CASSSGQTRSYEQYF. The DNA of the CDR3 is TGTGCCAGCAGTTCCGGACAGACACGCTCCTACGAGCAGTACTTC.

The chain combines TRBV6-1 with TRBJ1-1; D unresolved. Germline CDR1 is MNHNS and CDR2 is SASEGT. V lost 8 bases, J lost 0 bases, and 7 bases lay in between. CDR3 size: 12 residues. This CDR3 is CASRQVNTEAFF. CDR3 sequence (DNA): TGTGCCAGCCGACAAGTGAACACTGAAGCTTTCTTT.

This clonotype occurred many times. The chain couples TRBV7-8 to TRBJ2-7, with D hard to call. The CDR3 is 14 amino acids. Germline loops: CDR1 SGHVS, CDR2 FQNEAQ. The V end was cut by 1 base, the J end by 3 bases, with 10 bases between. Here the CDR3 reads CASSLEEINYEQYF. CDR3 nucleotides: TGTGCCAGCAGCTTAGAGGAAATAAACTACGAGCAGTACTTC.

This clonotype was recorded at least ten times. This chain links TRBV18 with TRBJ2-5, with TRBD1 matching over 9 bases. The CDR3 covers 14 residues. The trim removed 1 base at V and 3 bases at J, leaving 0 bases unmatched. Germline CDR1 is KGHSH and CDR2 is LQKENI. The CDR3 spells CASSPRTGEETQYF. In DNA, the CDR3 is TGTGCCAGCTCACCACGGACAGGGGAAGAGACCCAGTACTTC.

This chain joins TRBV28 and TRBJ2-6; D unresolved. The ends were cut back, 6 bases at V and 0 bases at J, with 12 bases in the middle. From germline, CDR1 is MDHEN and CDR2 SYDVKM. This CDR3 has 16 residues. CDR3 sequence reads: CASRPNLDSGANVLTF. CDR3 sequence (DNA): TGTGCCAGCAGACCTAACCTAGACTCTGGGGCCAACGTCCTGACTTTC.

The table lists this clonotype with many counts. The gene calls are TRBV25-1 and TRBJ2-7; TRBD2 aligns across 14 bases. Trimming at V came to 3 bases and at J to 6 bases, leaving 10 bases not matched to a gene. The germline CDR1 and CDR2 sequences are MGHDK and SYGVNS. The CDR3 runs to 17 residues. In DNA, the CDR3 is TGTGCCAGCAGTGATCCCACCGGGACTAGCGGGAGTGGCGAGCAGTACTTC. Amino acids: CASSDPTGTSGSGEQYF.

This clonotype was seen more than once but under ten times. The CDR3 reads CASSQEWGQSHGGELFF. DNA of the CDR3: TGCGCCAGCAGCCAAGAATGGGGACAGTCGCACGGCGGGGAGCTGTTTTTT. This chain connects TRBV4-1 to TRBJ2-2; TRBD1 agrees at 7 bases. There are 17 residues in the CDR3. Per the germline V gene, CDR1 is MGHRA and CDR2 is YSYEKL. V was pared by 0 bases and J by 7 bases, with 11 bases of the junction left unmatched.

This clonotype occurred many times. The rearrangement links TRBV10-2 to TRBJ1-1, with D uncertain. This CDR3 region has 15 residues. Trimming cost V 0 bases and J 0 bases, with 8 bases left between them. CDR1 and CDR2 (germline): WSHSY, SAAADI. The CDR3 spells CASSESELMNTEAFF. The CDR3 region has the DNA TGCGCCAGCAGTGAGTCTGAACTCATGAACACTGAAGCTTTCTTT.

This clonotype was counted between two and nine times. The V and J genes are TRBV2 and TRBJ2-7; the D is unclear. Per germline, CDR1 SNHLY and CDR2 FYNNEI. The CDR3 has 15 amino acids. Trimming shortened V by 3 bases and J by 0 bases, and 12 bases separated the two germline ends. CDR3 nucleotide sequence: TGTGCCAGCAGTGACGGGCCAGCTAACTCCTACGAGCAGTACTTC. Protein sequence: CASSDGPANSYEQYF.